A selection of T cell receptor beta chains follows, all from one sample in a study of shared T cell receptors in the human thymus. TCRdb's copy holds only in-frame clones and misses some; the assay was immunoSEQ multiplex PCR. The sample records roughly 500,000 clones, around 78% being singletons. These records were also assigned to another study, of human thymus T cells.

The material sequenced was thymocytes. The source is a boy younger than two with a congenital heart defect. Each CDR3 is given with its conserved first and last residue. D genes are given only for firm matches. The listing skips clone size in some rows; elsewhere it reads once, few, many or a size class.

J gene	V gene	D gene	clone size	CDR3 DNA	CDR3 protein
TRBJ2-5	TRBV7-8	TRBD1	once	TGTGCCAGCAGCTTTCCCCAGGACAGGGACCAAGAGACCCAGTACTTC	CASSFPQDRDQETQYF
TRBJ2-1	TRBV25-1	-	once	TGTGCCAGCAGTGTTCTAGCGCCGTCCTACAATGAGCAGTTCTTC	CASSVLAPSYNEQFF
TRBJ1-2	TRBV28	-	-	TGTGCCAGCAGGGGCTGGCTGGGCTATGGCTACCCCTTC	CASRGWLGYGYPF
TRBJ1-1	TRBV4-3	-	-	TGCGCCAGCAGCCAAGATCGTCAGGGGCCAGAGCGGAACACTGAAGCTTTCTTT	CASSQDRQGPERNTEAFF
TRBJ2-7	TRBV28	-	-	TGTGCCAGCAGCCCGGAGGGGCCCGCTCCTTACGAGCAGTACTTC	CASSPEGPAPYEQYF
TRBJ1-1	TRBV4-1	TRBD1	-	TGCGCCAGCAGCCAAGAGGGACAGTTCACTGAAGCTTTCTTT	CASSQEGQFTEAFF
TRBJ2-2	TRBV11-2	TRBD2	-	TGTGCCAGCAGCTCCGGGGGGGGGAACACCGGGGAGCTGTTTTTT	CASSSGGGNTGELFF
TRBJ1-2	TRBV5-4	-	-	TGTGCCAGCAGTAGGGGCCGTACTCGCTGGGGCTACACCTTC	CASSRGRTRWGYTF
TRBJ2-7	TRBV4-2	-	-	TGTGCCAGCAGCCCTAAGTTCCCTAGCTGTAGATACGAGCAGTACTTC	CASSPKFPSCRYEQYF
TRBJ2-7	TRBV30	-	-	TGTGCCTGGAGAGTACCCGCGACAGGCTACGAGCAGTACTTC	CAWRVPATGYEQYF
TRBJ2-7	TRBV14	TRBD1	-	TGTGCCAGCAGCCAATCTCCCCGGGACAGGGTGGGTAGCTCCTACGAGCAGTACTTC	CASSQSPRDRVGSSYEQYF
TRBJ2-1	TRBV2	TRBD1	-	TGTGCCAGTACTCACACGGGACAGGTTGACAATGAGCAGTTCTTC	CASTHTGQVDNEQFF
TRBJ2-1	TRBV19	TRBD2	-	TGTGCCAGTAGTCATTCTCCCCCTAGCGGGCCCTACAATGAGCAGTTCTTC	CASSHSPPSGPYNEQFF
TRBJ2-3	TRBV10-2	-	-	TGCGCCAGCAGCATCCCGGGAGACTCGAAAGATACGCAGTATTTT	CASSIPGDSKDTQYF
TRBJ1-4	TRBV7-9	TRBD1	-	TGTGCCAGCAGCTTAGACGGGACAGGGGGAGAAAAACTGTTTTTT	CASSLDGTGGEKLFF
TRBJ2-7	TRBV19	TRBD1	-	TGTGCCAGCACACAGGGGCACGAGCAGTACTTC	CASTQGHEQYF
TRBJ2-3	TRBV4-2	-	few	TGTGCCAGCAGCCAAGTCGCCACCGGAGATACGCAGTATTTT	CASSQVATGDTQYF
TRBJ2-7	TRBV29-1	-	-	TGCAGCGTCTCGACTCTCCCGTACGAGCAGTACTTC	CSVSTLPYEQYF
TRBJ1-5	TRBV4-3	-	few	TGCGCCAGCAGCCCAAACCGGGACGGGAGGAATCAGCCCCAGCATTTT	CASSPNRDGRNQPQHF
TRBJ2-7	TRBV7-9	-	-	TGTGCCAGCAGCTTATGGGGGCAGGGGGGCTACGAGCAGTACTTC	CASSLWGQGGYEQYF
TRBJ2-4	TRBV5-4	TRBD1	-	TGTGCCAGCACCCTGGGACAGGTGGGAGAGGCCAAAAACATTCAGTACTTC	CASTLGQVGEAKNIQYF
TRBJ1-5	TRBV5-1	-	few	TGCGCCAGCAGCCTTAGGACTCCTCGTCAGCCCCAGCATTTT	CASSLRTPRQPQHF
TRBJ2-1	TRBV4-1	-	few	TGCGCCAGCAGCCAAGATAGCCTAGGGGGGGGCAATGAGCAGTTCTTC	CASSQDSLGGGNEQFF
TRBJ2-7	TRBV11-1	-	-	TGTGCCAGCAGCTTAGATCCGGGAGCCTACGAGCAGTACTTC	CASSLDPGAYEQYF
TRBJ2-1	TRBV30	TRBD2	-	TGTGCCTGGAGTGTACGAGGCGGGAGAGCAAATGAGCAGTTCTTC	CAWSVRGGRANEQFF
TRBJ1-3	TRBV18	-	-	TGTGCCAGCTCACCACCGTCGGGAAACACCATATATTTT	CASSPPSGNTIYF
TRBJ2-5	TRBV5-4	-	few	TGTGCCAGCAGCTTGATCCATCGGGGGACAGGTCGGGGGGAGCAGTACTTC	CASSLIHRGTGRGEQYF
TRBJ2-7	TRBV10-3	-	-	TGTGCCCCCGCGTCCCTCTACGAGCAGTACTTC	CAPASLYEQYF
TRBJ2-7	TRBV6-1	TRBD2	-	TGTGCCAGCAGTGAAAGGGGCGGGAGGGCCTACGAGCAGTACTTC	CASSERGGRAYEQYF
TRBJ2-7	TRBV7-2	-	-	TGTGCCAGCACCGACTTCCGCGAGCAGTACTTC	CASTDFREQYF
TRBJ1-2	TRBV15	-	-	TGTGCCACCGCACAGCGGACAGCTTATGGTTACACCTTC	CATAQRTAYGYTF
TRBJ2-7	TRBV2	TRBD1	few	TGTGCCAGCAGTGGAACGACAGGGGAGAACGCGAGCGAGCAGTACTTC	CASSGTTGENASEQYF
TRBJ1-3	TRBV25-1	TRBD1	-	TGTGCCAGCAGTATAGGAACAGGGGACGTCTCTGGAAACACCATATATTTT	CASSIGTGDVSGNTIYF
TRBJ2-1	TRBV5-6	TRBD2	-	TGTGCCAGCAGCTCCGGGACTAGCAGGAATGAGCAGTTCTTC	CASSSGTSRNEQFF
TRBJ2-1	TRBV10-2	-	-	TGCGCCAGCAGTGAAGGGATTGAGCGGAACGTCTACAATGAGCAGTTCTTC	CASSEGIERNVYNEQFF
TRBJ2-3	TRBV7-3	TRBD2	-	TGTGCCAGCAGTTCTAGCGGGATTAGCACAGATACGCAGTATTTT	CASSSSGISTDTQYF
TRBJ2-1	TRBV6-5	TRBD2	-	TGTGCCAGCAGTTCGGCGGGAGCGGTTTGGGAGCAGTTCTTC	CASSSAGAVWEQFF
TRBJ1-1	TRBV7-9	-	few	TGTGCCAGCAGCTTATACAAGAACACTGAAGCTTTCTTT	CASSLYKNTEAFF
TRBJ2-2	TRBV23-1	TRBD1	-	TGCGCCAGCAGTCCCCCCCAGGGGGCCGGGGAGCTGTTTTTT	CASSPPQGAGELFF
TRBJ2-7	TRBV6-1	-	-	TGTGCCAGCAGTCCCCCCACCTACGAGCAGTACTTC	CASSPPTYEQYF
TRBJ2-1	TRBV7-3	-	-	TGTGCCAGCAGCATACACGGAGGTTCGGATGAGCAGTTCTTC	CASSIHGGSDEQFF
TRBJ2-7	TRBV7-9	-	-	TGTGCCAGCAGCTTAGCCCAGACGGACTGCCAGTACGAGCAGTACTTC	CASSLAQTDCQYEQYF
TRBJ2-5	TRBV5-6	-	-	TGTGCCAGCGCCCGGAGCTACCAACTCGAAGGAGAGACCCAGTACTTC	CASARSYQLEGETQYF
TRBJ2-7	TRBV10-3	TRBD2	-	TGTGCCACGCGGACTAGCGGTCCCTACGAGCAGTACTTC	CATRTSGPYEQYF
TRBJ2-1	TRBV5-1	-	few	TGCGCCAGCAGCTTGGATCCTCTTTACAATGAGCAGTTCTTC	CASSLDPLYNEQFF
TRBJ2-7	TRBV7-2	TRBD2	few	TGTGCCAGCAGCTTAGGAACTAGCGGGAGATGGGACGAGCAGTACTTC	CASSLGTSGRWDEQYF
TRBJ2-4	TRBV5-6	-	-	TGTGCCAGCAGCTTGGGCCCAGGCCCAGCTCAGTACTTC	CASSLGPGPAQYF
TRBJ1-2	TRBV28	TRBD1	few	TGTGCCAGCAGCTTACCGGGACAGCAGTTAGGCAACTATGGCTACACCTTC	CASSLPGQQLGNYGYTF
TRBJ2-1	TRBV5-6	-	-	TGTGCCAGCAGCTATAGAGTCTCAGGAGAGCAGTTCTTC	CASSYRVSGEQFF